This record concerns one T cell receptor beta chain sequence. Its antigen is not identified. TCRdb processed the 5' RACE reads again and assigns one entry to each CDR3 protein, with no DNA. The table gives about 390,000 distinct CDR3 sequences; the top ten clones make up about 10% of it. This sample is drawn from a study of T cells expressing NK-cell markers. About the study: CD3+CD56+NKG2C+, CD3+CD56+NKG2C- and CD3+CD56-NKG2C+ T cells, once sorted, supplied the TCR beta repertoires.

The CDR3 runs to 15 residues. CDR1 and CDR2 from the germline V gene are DFQATT and SNEGSKA (reference sequence). Regarding the study as a whole: The CD3+CD56-NKG2C+ fraction of several donors was also led by these clonotypes. NKG2C+ dominant clonotype frequencies in 6 or 7 donors were roughly 1.0-7.5% of CD8+ T cells.

Source material: blood T cells: a sorted CD56 or NKG2C T cell subset, CD4+ or CD8+ T cells, or bulk PBMC T cells (not recorded which). This chain joins TRBV20-1 and TRBJ2-5; there is no DNA to check the TCRdb D call of TRBD2. This TCR was recovered from a woman between 50 and 59 years old in good health. The CDR3 reads CSAGGTSGSQETQYF.